What follows are 2 T cell receptor beta chains derived from one specimen sequenced in a study of shared clonotypes between healthy human individuals. Sequencing used immunoSEQ multiplex PCR; TCRdb keeps in-frame clones, though not all of them. The sample lists more than 2 million clones, over 85% occurring once. Selected positively for CCR7 and CD45RO-negative, naive CD8 cells excluded terminally differentiated effector memory CD45RA+ cells. Sequenced: naive CD8+ T cells from PBMCs. All receptors come from a man between 18 and 35 years old in good health. Some clones in this sample may be carry-over from other donors' samples.

The chain joins TRBV11-2 to TRBJ2-3, with a weak D call TRBD2 (6 bases). Trimming left V 2 bases short and J 2 bases short, with 14 bases between. This CDR3 is built from 16 residues. CDR1 is SGHAT and CDR2 is FQNNGV in the germline V gene. This CDR3 reads CASSLFLRESTDTQYF. For the CDR3, the DNA is TGTGCCAGCAGCTTATTTTTGCGGGAATCCACAGATACGCAGTATTTT.

This chain joins TRBV5-4 and TRBJ2-3; no definite D call. Germline V gene lookup returns CDR1 SGHNT and CDR2 YYREEE (reference sequence). V dropped 0 bases and J dropped 0 bases, with 17 bases sitting between them. This CDR3 is built from 18 residues. The CDR3 DNA follows: TGTGCCAGCAGCTTGGCCGCCGGGCGGAGAACTAGCACAGATACGCAGTATTTT. Its translation: CASSLAAGRRTSTDTQYF.